This TCR beta chain is drawn from a study of OX40 agonist ivuxolimab in advanced cancers. Turning to the study itself: Cancers in dose escalation were hepatocellular, melanoma, renal cell and head and neck. Three patients got partial responses; one had hepatocellular carcinoma and two had cutaneous melanoma.

In regard to this clone: What it binds is unknown.

The germline gives CDR1 MDHEN, CDR2 SYDVKM. The V segment lost 5 bases and the J segment 7 bases; nucleotides outside the gene matches: 5. This CDR3 region has 14 residues. Profiling relied on immunoSEQ multiplex PCR, and the TCRdb table lists in-frame clones only, not all of them. The repertoire includes 45,000 to 60,000 clones, approximately 87% of them detected once, and around 6.4% sits in the top ten. Findings and caveats of the study: Clonal expansion from baseline to week 6 occurred in both CD4+ and CD8+ T cells. Some nonresponders additionally presented with little normalized T-cell clonal expansion.

This clonotype originated in an adult with an advanced solid tumor such as melanoma, head and neck, liver or kidney cancer. V usage is TRBV28 and J usage is TRBJ1-6, with TRBD1 matching 7 bases. Sequencing was performed on CD4+ or CD8+ T cells sorted from blood, taken in a trial of the OX40 agonist ivuxolimab. The CDR3 DNA reads as TGTGCCAGCAGTCCGCCGGGACAGAATTCACCCCTCCACTTT. Residues: CASSPPGQNSPLHF.